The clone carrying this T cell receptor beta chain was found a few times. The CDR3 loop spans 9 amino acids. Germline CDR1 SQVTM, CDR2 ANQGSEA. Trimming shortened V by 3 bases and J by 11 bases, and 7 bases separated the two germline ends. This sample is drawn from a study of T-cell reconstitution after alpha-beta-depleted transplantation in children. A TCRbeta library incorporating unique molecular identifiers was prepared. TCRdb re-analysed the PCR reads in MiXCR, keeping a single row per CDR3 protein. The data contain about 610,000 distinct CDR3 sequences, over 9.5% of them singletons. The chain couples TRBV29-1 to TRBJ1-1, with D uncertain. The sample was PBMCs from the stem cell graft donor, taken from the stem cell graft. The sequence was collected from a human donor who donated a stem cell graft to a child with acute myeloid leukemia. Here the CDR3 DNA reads TGCAGCGTTGAGTCCGGGGCTTTCTTT. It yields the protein CSVESGAFF.